This TCR beta chain was found in a study of T-cell memory formation after mild COVID-19 (dated by TCRdb to 2020 to 2022). As for the study more broadly: Most TCR sequence clusters were specific to one of the two donors. The cohort was made up of two young adult volunteers, one female and one male, who were previously healthy. In a couple of donors, T-cell clones that expanded and contracted after mild COVID-19 were followed by sequencing TCRalpha and TCRbeta repertoires longitudinally.

Results the study describes overall, beyond this receptor: SARS-CoV-2 specificity was not confirmed for the second-wave clones peaking on day 37. Contracting CD4+ clones turned up mainly in the CM and EM memory subsets, whereas EMRA was where CD8+ clones were enriched. Some responding clones were detected in pre-infection memory, suggesting pre-existing cross-reactive memory T cells joined the SARS-CoV-2 response. From day 15 to 85, contracting clones showed balanced CD4/CD8 phenotypes, whereas a second wave of clones that expanded from day 15 to 37 leaned towards CD4+. The study included only two mild cases, and larger cohorts that include severe cases with pre-infection samples were judged to be necessary.

Ficoll-Paque density gradient centrifugation was the method used to isolate PBMCs. This clonotype was picked up a small number of times. The target of this receptor is not known. No base qualities exist here, and no much larger clone lies one base off it. Instrument on record: Illumina NovaSeq 6000. TCRalpha and TCRbeta cDNA libraries were built by 5'RACE with constant-segment primers, adding sample barcodes and unique molecular identifiers. Trizol reagent was used to extract RNA from every sample. Library amplification was performed in two PCR steps, and a second sample barcode and Illumina TruSeq adapters were introduced in the second step. The libraries were sequenced on an Illumina NovaSeq using 2 x 150 bp paired-end reads. The paper's data handling went like this. With migec v1.2.7, reads were demultiplexed and then collapsed into UMI-guided consensus sequences. Using mixcr v2.1.11, the UMI consensuses were aligned to TRA and TRB V and J templates and assembled into clonotypes. Clonotypes were classified as expanded or contracted when called significant by both edgeR and NoisET, with noise models trained on biological replicates. For edgeR calls, a false discovery rate-adjusted p below 0.01 and a log2 fold-change threshold of 1 were applied. As an exploratory analysis of dynamics, max-normalized trajectories of the 1000 most abundant clonotypes were examined by PCA with hierarchical clustering. Separately sequenced CD4+ and CD8+ repertoires were used to assign a CD4 or CD8 phenotype to each responding clone. Using fastp at Q25 and MiXCR, TCRdb reprocessed the public reads and kept productive beta chains. CDR3 protein duplicates are merged, each entry listing the most common genes and DNA. Here the V and J calls rest on TCRdb's processing, not on the authors' analysis. Present in this sample are about 400,000 distinct CDR3 sequences, approximately 15% of which were seen just once. Around 22% of the sample comes from the top ten.

Its CDR3 holds 13 amino acids, cysteine through phenylalanine. This entry keeps only the CDR3 DNA: 39 bases, framed from base 1. CDR1 and CDR2, looked up from the germline V gene, are SGHTA and FQGTGA. Trimming leaves V shorter by 6 bases and J shorter by 3 bases, with the junction holding 1 base beyond the gene matches. Sequencing was done on a sample of PBMCs or a T cell subset sorted from them (not recorded which). The sequence was collected from a man aged 18 to 29 who had mild COVID-19 (a few samples of this study predate the infection). The sample titles of this study are shuffled in the database, so cell type and time point are left out; the donor was told from shared clones. Rearrangement joined TRBV7-3 to TRBJ2-2, with 7 central nucleotides matching TRBD2. The sequence in DNA is TGTGCCAGCAGAGCGGGGTACACCGGGGAGCTGTTTTTT. Its protein product is CASRAGYTGELFF.